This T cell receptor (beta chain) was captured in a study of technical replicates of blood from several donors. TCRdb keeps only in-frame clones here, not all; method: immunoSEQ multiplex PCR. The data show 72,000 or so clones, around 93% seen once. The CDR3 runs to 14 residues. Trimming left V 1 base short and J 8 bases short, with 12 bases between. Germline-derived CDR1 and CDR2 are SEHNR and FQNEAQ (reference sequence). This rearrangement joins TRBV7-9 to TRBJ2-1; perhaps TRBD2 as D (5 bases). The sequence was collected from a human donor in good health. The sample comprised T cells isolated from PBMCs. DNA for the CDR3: TGTGCCAGCAGCTTAGGTCGGGATGGCGATGAGCAGTTCTTC. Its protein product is CASSLGRDGDEQFF.